This T cell receptor (beta chain) was retrieved from a study of cytomegalovirus exposure and HLA in healthy donors. V lost 2 bases to trimming and J lost 0 bases, with 11 bases between them. CDR3 length: 16 residues. In germline, CDR1 is MGHDK, CDR2 SYGVNS. This PCR relied on a set of 60 Vbeta primers and 13 Jbeta primers. Assay: immunoSEQ multiplex PCR; the TCRdb copy retains only in-frame clones and omits some. This sample carries nearly 200,000 clones, about three quarters of them seen once, and the ten largest clones take approximately 2.1%. This TCR came from a woman aged 25-40 years in good health and CMV-seropositive. This sequence joins TRBV25-1 and TRBJ2-1; a weak D match, TRBD2 (5 bases). Sequenced: PBMCs. CDR3 nucleotides: TGTGCCAGCAGTGAACACACGGGAAGCTCCTACAATGAGCAGTTCTTC. Translated, it gives CASSEHTGSSYNEQFF.